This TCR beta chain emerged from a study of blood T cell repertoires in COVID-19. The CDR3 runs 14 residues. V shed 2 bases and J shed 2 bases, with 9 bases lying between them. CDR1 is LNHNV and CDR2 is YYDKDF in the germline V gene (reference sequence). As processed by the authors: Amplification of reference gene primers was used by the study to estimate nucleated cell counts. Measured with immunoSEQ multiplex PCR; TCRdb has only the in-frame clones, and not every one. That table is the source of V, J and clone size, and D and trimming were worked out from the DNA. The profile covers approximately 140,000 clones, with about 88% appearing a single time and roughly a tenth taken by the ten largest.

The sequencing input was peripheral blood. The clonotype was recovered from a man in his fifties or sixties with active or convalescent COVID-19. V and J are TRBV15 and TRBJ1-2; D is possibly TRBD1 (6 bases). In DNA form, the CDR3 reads TGTGCCACCAGCAGAAGCACAGGGAACTATGGCTACACCTTC. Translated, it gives CATSRSTGNYGYTF.